The 2 T cell receptor beta chains below were found in one sample sequenced in a study of metastatic and nonmetastatic thyroid tumors. TCRdb re-called clones from the PCR reads using MiXCR. The sample carries fewer than 100,000 clones, approximately 15% recorded once. Patients were all untreated before their thyroid surgery. Input material: blood. These receptors all stem from a female donor with papillary thyroid cancer or a benign thyroid nodule (not recorded which). Some clones in this sample may be carry-over from other donors' samples.

This clone appeared many times. This chain connects TRBV6-1 to TRBJ2-6; D gene uncertain. Per germline, CDR1 MNHNS and CDR2 SASEGT. Trimming removed 6 bases from V and 0 bases from J, with 9 bases in between. The CDR3 sequence is 15 residues long. The CDR3, as DNA: TGTGCCAGCAGGGGCAGATCCTCTGGGGCCAACGTCCTGACTTTC. Protein sequence: CASRGRSSGANVLTF.

This clone was recorded at least ten times. Just one base apart from a much larger clone, this may be a read error. At the DNA level, this CDR3 is encoded by other sequences in the same sample as well. This chain joins TRBV6-1 and TRBJ1-2, with a weak D call TRBD1 (5 bases). This CDR3 is 13 amino acids long. Germline CDR1 is MNHNS and CDR2 is SASEGT. In nucleotides, the CDR3 is TGCGCCAGCAGTCTGACAGACTTCTATGGCTACACCTTC. Amino acids: CASSLTDFYGYTF.